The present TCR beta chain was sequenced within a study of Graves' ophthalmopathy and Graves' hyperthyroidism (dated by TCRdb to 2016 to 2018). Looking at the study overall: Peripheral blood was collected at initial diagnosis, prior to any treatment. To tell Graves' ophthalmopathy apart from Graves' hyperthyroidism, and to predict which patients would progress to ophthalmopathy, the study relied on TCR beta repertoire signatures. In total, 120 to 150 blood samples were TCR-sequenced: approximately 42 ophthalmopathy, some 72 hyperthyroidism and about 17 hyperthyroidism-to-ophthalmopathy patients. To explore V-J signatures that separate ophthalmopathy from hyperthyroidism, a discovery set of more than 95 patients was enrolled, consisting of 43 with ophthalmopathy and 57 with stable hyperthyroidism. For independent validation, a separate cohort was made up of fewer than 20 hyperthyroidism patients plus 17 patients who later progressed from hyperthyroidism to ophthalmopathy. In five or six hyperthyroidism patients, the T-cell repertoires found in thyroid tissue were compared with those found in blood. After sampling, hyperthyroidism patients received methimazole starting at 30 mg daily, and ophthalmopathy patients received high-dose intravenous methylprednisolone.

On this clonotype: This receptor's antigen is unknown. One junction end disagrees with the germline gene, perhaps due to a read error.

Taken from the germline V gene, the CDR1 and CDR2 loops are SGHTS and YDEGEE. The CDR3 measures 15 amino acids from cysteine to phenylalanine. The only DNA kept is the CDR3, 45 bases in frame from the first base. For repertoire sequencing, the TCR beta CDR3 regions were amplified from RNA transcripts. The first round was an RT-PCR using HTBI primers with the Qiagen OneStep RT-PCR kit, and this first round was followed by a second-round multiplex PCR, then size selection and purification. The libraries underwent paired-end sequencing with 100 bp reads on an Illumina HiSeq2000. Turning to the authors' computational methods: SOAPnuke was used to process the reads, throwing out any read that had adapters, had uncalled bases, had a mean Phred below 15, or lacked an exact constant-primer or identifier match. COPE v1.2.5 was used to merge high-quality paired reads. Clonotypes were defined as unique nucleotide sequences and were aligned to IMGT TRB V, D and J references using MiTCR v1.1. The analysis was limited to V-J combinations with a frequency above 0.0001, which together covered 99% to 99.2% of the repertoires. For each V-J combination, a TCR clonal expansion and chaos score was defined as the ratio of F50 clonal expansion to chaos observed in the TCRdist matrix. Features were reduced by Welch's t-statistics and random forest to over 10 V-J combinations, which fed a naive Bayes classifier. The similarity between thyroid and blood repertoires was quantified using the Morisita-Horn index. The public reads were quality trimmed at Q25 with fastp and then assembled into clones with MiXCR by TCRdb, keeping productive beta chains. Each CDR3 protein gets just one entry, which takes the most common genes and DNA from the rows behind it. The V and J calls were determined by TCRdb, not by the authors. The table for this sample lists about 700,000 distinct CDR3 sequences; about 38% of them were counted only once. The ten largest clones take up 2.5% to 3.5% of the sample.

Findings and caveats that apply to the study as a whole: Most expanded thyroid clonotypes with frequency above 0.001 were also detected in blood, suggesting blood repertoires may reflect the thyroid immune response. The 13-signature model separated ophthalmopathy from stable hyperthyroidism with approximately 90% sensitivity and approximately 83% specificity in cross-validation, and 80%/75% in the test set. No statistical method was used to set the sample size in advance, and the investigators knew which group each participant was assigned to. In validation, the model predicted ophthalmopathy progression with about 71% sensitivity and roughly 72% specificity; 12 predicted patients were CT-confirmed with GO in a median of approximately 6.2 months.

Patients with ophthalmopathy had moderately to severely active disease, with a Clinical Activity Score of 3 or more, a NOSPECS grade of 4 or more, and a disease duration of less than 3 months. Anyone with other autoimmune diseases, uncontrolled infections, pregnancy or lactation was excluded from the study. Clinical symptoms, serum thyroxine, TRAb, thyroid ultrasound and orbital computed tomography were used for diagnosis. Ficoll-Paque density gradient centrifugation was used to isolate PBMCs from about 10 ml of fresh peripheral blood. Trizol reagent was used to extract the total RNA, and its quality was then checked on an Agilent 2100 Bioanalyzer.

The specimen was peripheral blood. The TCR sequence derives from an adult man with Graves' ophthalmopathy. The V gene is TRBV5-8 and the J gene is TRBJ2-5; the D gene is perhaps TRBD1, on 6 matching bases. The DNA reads TGCGCCAGCAGCTTGGACGGACAGCCTAAAGAGACCCAGTACTTC. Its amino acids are CASSLDGQPKETQYF.